The next 4 T cell receptor beta chains were all read from a single sample in a study of shared clonotypes between healthy human individuals (dated by TCRdb to the early 2020s). CD8 naive samples consisted of CD45RO-negative cells that were positively selected for CCR7, yielding a CD45RA+CCR7+ population without TemRA cells. The library was prepared using the immunoSEQ multiplex PCR assay. Not all clones reach the TCRdb copy of this immuneACCESS table, which keeps in-frame sequences only. Checked studies attribute under half of the gap to unresolved V genes and leave the rest unexplained. Across this sample there are a few hundred thousand clones, with just under 97% seen only once. The leading ten clones occupy over 0.09% of the sample. Sequencing was done on a sample of naive CD8+ T cells sorted from blood. The cell subset or site label corresponds to: CD45RA+CCR7+. The receptors come from a woman in her twenties or thirties in good health.

V is TRBV7-3 and J is TRBJ1-2; 10 positions match TRBD1. In germline, CDR1 is SGHTA, CDR2 FQGTGA. J was trimmed by 5 bases and V by 5 bases; bases with no gene match: 2. CDR3 length: 13 amino acids. CDR3 coding DNA: TGTGCCAGCAGCGACAGGGGGCCTTATGGCTACACCTTC. Translated, it gives CASSDRGPYGYTF.

This sequence joins TRBV25-1 and TRBJ2-7; tentative D call: TRBD1 (6 bases). This CDR3 is 12 amino acids long. V lost 9 bases to trimming and J lost 2 bases, with 11 bases between them. CDR1 is MGHDK, CDR2 SYGVNS, per germline. CDR3 residues: CASSGGTYEQYF. CDR3 in DNA: TGTGCCAGTTCTGGGGGCACCTACGAGCAGTACTTC.

Only one count was recorded for this clone. The chain is built from TRBV28 and TRBJ1-6; possible D gene TRBD1, 5 bases. Germline-derived CDR1 and CDR2 are MDHEN and SYDVKM. This CDR3 is 17 amino acids long. V was trimmed by 3 bases and J by 7 bases, leaving 19 bases between them. The CDR3 reads CASSFPEQGGGNSPLHF. CDR3 nucleotide sequence: TGTGCCAGCAGTTTTCCCGAGCAGGGCGGTGGAAATTCACCCCTCCACTTT.

The rearrangement joins TRBV7-9 to TRBJ1-1, with TRBD1 matching 11 bases. This CDR3 contains 14 residues. Per the germline V gene, CDR1 is SEHNR and CDR2 is FQNEAQ (reference sequence). The junction had 3 bases not matched to a gene; V was cut back by 4 bases and J by 5 bases. The CDR3 coding sequence is TGTGCCAGCAGCTCGGGACAGGGGGAGACTGAAGCTTTCTTT. It translates to CASSSGQGETEAFF.